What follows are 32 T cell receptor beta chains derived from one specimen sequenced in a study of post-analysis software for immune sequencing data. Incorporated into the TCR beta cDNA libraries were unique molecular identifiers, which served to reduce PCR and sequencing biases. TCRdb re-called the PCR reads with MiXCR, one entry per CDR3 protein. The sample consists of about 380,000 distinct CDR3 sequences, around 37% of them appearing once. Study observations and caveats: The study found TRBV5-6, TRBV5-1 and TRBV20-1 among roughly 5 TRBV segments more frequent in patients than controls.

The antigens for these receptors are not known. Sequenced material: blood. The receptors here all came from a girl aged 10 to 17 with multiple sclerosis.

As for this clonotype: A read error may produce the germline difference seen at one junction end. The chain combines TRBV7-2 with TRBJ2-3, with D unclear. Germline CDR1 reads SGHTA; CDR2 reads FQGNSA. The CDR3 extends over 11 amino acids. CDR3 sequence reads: CASSITDAQYF. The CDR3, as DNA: TGTGCCAGCAGTATCACAGATGCGCAGTATTTT.

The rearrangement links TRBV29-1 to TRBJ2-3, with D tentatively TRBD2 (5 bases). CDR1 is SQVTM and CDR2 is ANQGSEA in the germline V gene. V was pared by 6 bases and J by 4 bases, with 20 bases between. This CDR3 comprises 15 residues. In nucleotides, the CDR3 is TGCAGCGTGTTATCGGTCGACTATCTCCCAGATACGCAGTATTTT. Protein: CSVLSVDYLPDTQYF.

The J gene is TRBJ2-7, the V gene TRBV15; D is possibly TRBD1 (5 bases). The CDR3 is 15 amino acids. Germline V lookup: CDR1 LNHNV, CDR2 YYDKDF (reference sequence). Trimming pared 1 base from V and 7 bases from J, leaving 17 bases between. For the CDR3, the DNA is TGTGCCACCAGCAGAGGGGTAGGGGTCGTGGGGGAGCAGTACTTC. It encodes CATSRGVGVVGEQYF.

The CDR3 reads CASSYSDRNTEAFF. Written as DNA, the CDR3 is TGTGCCAGCAGTTACTCAGACAGAAACACTGAAGCTTTCTTT. The V gene is TRBV6-5, the J gene TRBJ1-1, with D maybe TRBD1 (5 bases). V shed 0 bases and J shed 2 bases, with 7 bases lying between them. Germline CDR1 and CDR2: MNHEY and SVGAGI. The CDR3 totals 14 residues.

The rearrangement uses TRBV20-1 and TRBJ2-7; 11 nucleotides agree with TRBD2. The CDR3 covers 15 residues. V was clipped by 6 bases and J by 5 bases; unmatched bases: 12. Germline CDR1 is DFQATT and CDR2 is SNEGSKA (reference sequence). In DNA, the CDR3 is TGCAGTGCCTTAGCGGGAGGGAACGTACATAACGAGCAGTACTTC. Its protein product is CSALAGGNVHNEQYF.

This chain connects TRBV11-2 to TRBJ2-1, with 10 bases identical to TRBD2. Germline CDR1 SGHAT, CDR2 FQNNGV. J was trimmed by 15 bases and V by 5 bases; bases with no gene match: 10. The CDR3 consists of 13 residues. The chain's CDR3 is CASSITSGEIRFF. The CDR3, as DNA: TGTGCCAGCAGCATCACTAGCGGGGAGATCCGGTTCTTC.

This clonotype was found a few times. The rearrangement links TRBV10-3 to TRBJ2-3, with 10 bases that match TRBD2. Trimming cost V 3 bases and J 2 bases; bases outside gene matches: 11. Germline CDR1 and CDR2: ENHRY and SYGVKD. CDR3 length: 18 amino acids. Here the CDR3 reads CAISDLAGEDPSTDTQYF. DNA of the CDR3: TGTGCCATCAGTGACCTAGCGGGGGAGGACCCCTCCACAGATACGCAGTATTTT.

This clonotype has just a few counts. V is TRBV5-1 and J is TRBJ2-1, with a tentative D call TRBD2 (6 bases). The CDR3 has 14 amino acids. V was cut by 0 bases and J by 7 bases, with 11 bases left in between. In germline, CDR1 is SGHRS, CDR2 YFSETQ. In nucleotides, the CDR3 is TGCGCCAGCAGCTTGGGTAGGGAGGAGAATGAGCAGTTCTTC. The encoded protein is CASSLGREENEQFF.

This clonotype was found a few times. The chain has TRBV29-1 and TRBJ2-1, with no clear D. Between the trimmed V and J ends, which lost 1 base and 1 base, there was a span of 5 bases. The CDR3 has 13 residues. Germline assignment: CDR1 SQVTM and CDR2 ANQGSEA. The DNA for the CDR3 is TGCAGCGTTGAAGGGTTTTCCTACAATGAGCAGTTCTTC. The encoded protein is CSVEGFSYNEQFF.

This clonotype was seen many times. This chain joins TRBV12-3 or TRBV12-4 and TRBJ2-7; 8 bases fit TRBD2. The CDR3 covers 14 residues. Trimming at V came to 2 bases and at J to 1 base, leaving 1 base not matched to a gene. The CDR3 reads CASSLSGGSYEQYF. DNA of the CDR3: TGTGCCAGCAGTTTAAGCGGGGGATCCTACGAGCAGTACTTC.

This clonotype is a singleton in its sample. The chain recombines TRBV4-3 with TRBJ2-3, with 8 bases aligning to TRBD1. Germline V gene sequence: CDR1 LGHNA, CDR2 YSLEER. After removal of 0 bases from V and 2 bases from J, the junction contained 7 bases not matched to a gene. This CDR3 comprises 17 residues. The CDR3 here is CASSQDLNRGFTDTQYF. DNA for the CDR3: TGCGCCAGCAGCCAAGATCTAAACAGGGGGTTCACAGATACGCAGTATTTT.

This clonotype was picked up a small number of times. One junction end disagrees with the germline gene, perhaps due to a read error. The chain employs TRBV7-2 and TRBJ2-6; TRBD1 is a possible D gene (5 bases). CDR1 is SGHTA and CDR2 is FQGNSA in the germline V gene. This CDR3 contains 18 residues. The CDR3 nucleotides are TGTGCCAGCAGCTTAAGGGTAGAGTGGAGTTCTGGGGCCAACGCCCTGACTTTC. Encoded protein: CASSLRVEWSSGANALTF.

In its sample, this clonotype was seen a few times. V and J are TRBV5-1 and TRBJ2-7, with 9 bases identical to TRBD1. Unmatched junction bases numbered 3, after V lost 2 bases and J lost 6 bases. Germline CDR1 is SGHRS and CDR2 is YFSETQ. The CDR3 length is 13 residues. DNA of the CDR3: TGCGCCAGCAGCTTTGGACAGGGGCGCGAGCAGTACTTC. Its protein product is CASSFGQGREQYF.

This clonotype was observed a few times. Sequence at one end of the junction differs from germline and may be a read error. The CDR3 DNA is TGCAGTGCTAATAGGGACAGGGGACAGCCTCAGCATTTT. Encoded protein: CSANRDRGQPQHF. The gene calls are TRBV20-1 and TRBJ1-5; 10 bases are a match to TRBD1. The CDR3 consists of 13 residues. Germline V CDR1 and CDR2: DFQATT, SNEGSKA (reference sequence).

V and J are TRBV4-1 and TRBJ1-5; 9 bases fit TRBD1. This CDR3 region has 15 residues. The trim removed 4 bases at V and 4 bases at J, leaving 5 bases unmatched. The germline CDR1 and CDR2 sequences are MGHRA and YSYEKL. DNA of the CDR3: TGCGCCAGCAGCCGACAGGGGGAGGGTAATCAGCCCCAGCATTTT. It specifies CASSRQGEGNQPQHF.

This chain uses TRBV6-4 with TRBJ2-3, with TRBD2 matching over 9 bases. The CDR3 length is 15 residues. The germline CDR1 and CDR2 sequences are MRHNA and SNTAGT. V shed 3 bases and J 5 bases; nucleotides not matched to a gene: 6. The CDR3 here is CASSEVAGVGDTQYF. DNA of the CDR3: TGTGCCAGCAGTGAAGTAGCGGGGGTAGGAGATACGCAGTATTTT.

The CDR3 sequence is CASSLGTGQVAYEQYF. For the CDR3, the DNA is TGCGCCAGCAGCCTGGGGACGGGACAGGTGGCCTACGAGCAGTACTTC. The rearrangement uses TRBV5-1 and TRBJ2-7, with TRBD1 matching over 8 bases. The CDR3 consists of 16 residues. Germline V gives CDR1 SGHRS, CDR2 YFSETQ. V gave up 4 bases and J gave up 2 bases; unmatched junction bases: 11. The complete variable domain, with remaining parts taken from reference TRBV5-1 and TRBJ2-7, reads KAGVTQTPRYLIKTRGQQVTLSCSPISGHRSVSWYQQTPGQGLQFLFEYFSETQRNKGNFPGRFSGRQFSNSRSEMNVSTLELGDSALYLCASSLGTGQVAYEQYFGPGTRLTVT.

The CDR3, as DNA: TGTGCCAGCAGTTACTCTCCAGGGGGCTATGGCTACACCTTC. Its protein product is CASSYSPGGYGYTF. The chain couples TRBV6-5 to TRBJ1-2; 7 nucleotides match TRBD1. CDR1 and CDR2 from the germline V gene are MNHEY and SVGAGI. The CDR3 has 14 residues. V gave up 0 bases and J gave up 4 bases; unmatched junction bases: 2.

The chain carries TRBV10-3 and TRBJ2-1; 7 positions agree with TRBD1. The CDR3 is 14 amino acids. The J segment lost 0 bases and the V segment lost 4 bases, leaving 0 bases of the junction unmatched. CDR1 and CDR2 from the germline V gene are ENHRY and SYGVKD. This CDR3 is CAISGQGSYNEQFF. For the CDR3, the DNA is TGTGCCATCAGTGGACAGGGCTCCTACAATGAGCAGTTCTTC.

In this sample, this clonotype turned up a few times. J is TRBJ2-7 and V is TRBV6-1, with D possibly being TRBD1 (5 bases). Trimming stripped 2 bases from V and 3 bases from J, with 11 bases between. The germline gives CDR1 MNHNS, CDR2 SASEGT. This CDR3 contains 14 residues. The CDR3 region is CASSEQGHYYEQYF. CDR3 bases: TGTGCCAGCAGTGAACAAGGACACTACTACGAGCAGTACTTC.

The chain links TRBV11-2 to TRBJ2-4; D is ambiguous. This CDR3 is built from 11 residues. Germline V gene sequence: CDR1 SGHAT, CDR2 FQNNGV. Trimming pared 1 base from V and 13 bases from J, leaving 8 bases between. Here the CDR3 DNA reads TGTGCCAGCAGCTTAGCAGGCGTGCAGTACTTC. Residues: CASSLAGVQYF.

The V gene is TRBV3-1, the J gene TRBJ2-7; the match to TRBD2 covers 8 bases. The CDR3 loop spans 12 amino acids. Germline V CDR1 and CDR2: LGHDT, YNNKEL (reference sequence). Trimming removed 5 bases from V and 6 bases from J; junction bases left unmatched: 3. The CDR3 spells CASSYLAGEQYF. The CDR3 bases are TGTGCCAGCAGCTACCTAGCGGGCGAGCAGTACTTC.

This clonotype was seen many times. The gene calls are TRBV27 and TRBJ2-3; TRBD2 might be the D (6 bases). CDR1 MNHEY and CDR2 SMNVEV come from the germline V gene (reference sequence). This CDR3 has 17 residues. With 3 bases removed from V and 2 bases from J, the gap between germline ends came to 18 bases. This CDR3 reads CASSLVGGTQPTDTQYF. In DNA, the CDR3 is TGTGCCAGCAGTTTGGTGGGAGGTACCCAGCCCACAGATACGCAGTATTTT.

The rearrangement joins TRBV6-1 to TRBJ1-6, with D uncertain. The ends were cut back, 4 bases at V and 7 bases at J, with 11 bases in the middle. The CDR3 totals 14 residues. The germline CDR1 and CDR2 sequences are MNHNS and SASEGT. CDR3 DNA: TGTGCCAGCAGTGGCCGATCGAGGAATTCACCCCTCCACTTT. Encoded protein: CASSGRSRNSPLHF.

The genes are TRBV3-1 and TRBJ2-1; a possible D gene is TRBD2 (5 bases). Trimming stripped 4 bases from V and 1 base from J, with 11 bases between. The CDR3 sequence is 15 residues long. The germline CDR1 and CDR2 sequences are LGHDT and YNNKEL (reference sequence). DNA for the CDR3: TGTGCCAGCAGCCTTGGATCGGGGTCCTACAATGAGCAGTTCTTC. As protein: CASSLGSGSYNEQFF.

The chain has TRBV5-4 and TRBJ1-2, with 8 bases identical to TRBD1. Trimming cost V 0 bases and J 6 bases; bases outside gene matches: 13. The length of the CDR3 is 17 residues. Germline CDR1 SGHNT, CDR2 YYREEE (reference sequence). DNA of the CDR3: TGTGCCAGCAGCTTGGGTATTGGGACAGGAAAAAGGAATGGCTACACCTTC. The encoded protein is CASSLGIGTGKRNGYTF. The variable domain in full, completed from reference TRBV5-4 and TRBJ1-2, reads ETGVTQSPTHLIKTRGQQVTLRCSSQSGHNTVSWYQQALGQGPQFIFQYYREEENGRGNFPPRFSGLQFPNYSSELNVNALELDDSALYLCASSLGIGTGKRNGYTFGSGTRLTVV.

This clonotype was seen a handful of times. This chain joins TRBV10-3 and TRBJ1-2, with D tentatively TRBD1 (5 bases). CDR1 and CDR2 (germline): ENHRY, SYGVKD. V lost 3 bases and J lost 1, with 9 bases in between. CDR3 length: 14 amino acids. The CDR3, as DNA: TGTGCCATCAGTGACGGGGACCTTAACTATGGCTACACCTTC. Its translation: CAISDGDLNYGYTF.

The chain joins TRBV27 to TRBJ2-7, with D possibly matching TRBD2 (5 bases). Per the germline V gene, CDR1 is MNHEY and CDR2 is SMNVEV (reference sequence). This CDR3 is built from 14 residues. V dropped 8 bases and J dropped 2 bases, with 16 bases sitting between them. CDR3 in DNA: TGTGCCAGCTGCCGGACTGGAGAAACCTACGAGCAGTACTTC. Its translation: CASCRTGETYEQYF.

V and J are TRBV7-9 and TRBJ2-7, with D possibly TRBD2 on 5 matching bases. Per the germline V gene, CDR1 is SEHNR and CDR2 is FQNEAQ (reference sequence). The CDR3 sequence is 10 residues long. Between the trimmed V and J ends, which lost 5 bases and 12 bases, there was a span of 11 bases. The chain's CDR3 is CASSRGRGYF. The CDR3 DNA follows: TGTGCCAGCAGCCGAGGGCGTGGGTACTTC.

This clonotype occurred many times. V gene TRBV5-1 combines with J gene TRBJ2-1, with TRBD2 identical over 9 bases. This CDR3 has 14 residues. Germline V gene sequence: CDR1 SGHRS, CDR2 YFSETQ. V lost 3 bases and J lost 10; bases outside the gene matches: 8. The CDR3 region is CASSYAGGSVEQFF. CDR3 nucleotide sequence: TGCGCCAGCAGCTACGCGGGGGGGTCCGTGGAGCAGTTCTTC.

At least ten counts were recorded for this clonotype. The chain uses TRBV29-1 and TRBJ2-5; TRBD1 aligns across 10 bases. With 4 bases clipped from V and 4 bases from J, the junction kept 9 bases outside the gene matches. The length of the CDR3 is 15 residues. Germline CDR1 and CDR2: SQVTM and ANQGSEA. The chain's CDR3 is CSVVPGTGVRETQYF. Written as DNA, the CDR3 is TGCAGCGTTGTTCCCGGGACAGGGGTTCGAGAGACCCAGTACTTC.

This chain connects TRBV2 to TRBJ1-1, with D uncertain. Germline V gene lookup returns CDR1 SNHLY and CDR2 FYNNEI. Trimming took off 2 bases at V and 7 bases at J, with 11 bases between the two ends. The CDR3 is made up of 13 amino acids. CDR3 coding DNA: TGTGCCAGCAGTGAAAACCCGTCAGTTGAAGCTTTCTTT. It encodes CASSENPSVEAFF.